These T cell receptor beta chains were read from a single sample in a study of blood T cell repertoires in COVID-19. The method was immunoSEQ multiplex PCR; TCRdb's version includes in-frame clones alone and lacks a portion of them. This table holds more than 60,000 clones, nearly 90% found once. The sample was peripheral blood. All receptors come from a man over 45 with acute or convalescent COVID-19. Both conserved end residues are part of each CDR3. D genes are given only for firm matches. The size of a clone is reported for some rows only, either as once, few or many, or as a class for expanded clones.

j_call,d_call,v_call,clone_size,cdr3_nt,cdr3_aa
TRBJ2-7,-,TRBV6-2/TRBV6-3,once,TGTGCCAGCAGTTATTGGACAGTCTACGAGCAGTACTTC,CASSYWTVYEQYF
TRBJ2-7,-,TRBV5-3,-,TGTGCCAGAAGCGAGTTATACGAGCAGTACTTC,CARSELYEQYF
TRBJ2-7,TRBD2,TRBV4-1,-,TGCGCCAGCAGCTCTTCCAGCGGGACCTACGAGCAGTACTTC,CASSSSSGTYEQYF
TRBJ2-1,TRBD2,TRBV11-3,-,TGTGCCAGCAGCTTACTAGGGACTAGCGGGCGTGGGTCCTACAATGAGCAGTTCTTC,CASSLLGTSGRGSYNEQFF
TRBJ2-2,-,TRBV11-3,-,TGTGCCAGCAGCTTGGGCGGGAAGGACACCGGGGAGCTGTTTTTT,CASSLGGKDTGELFF
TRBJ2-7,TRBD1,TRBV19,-,TGTGCCAGTAGTTGGGACAGCTCCTACGAGCAGTACTTC,CASSWDSSYEQYF
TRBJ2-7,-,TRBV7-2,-,TGTGCCAGCAGCTTAAAGGGGTCGGGAGTAGGGGAGCAGTACTTC,CASSLKGSGVGEQYF
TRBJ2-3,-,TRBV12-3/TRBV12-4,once,TGTGCCAGCAGCGGTGTTGCGTATACGCAGTATTTT,CASSGVAYTQYF
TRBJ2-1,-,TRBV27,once,TGTGCCAGCAGTTTGTTTGCCGGAGGGGAGCAGTTCTTC,CASSLFAGGEQFF
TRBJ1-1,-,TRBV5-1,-,TGCGCCAGCAGCTCAACCGGGAAAGGAGCTTTCTTT,CASSSTGKGAFF
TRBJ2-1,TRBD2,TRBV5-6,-,TGTGCCAGCAGCTTGGTAGCGGGAGGTTTTGAGCAGTTCTTC,CASSLVAGGFEQFF
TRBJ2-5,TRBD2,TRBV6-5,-,TGTGCCAGCGAAACTAGCGGGAGCGAGACCCAGTACTTC,CASETSGSETQYF
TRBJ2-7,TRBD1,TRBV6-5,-,TGTGCCAGCAGTTCCAATCGACAGGGAAGCTCCTACGAGCAGTACTTC,CASSSNRQGSSYEQYF
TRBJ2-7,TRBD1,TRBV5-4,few,TGTGCCAGCAGCCGCCCTAGGACAGGGGCATTCAACGAGCAGTACTTC,CASSRPRTGAFNEQYF
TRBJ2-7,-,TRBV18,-,TGTGCCAGCTCACCAATTGGGCAGGGTGGCTACGAGCAGTACTTC,CASSPIGQGGYEQYF
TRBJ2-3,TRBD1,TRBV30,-,TGTGCCTGGAGGGTCACAGGGGGCGCGGGCACAGATACGCAGTATTTT,CAWRVTGGAGTDTQYF
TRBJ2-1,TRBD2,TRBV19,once,TGTGCCAGTAGTATCGGCGGGAGTCCCAACAATGAGCAGTTCTTC,CASSIGGSPNNEQFF
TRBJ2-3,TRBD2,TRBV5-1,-,TGCGCCAGCAGCCCCACCGGGACTAGGGCGGATACGCAGTATTTT,CASSPTGTRADTQYF
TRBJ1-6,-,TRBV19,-,TGTGCCAGTAGTATAGTAGGGGATAATTCACCCCTCCACTTT,CASSIVGDNSPLHF
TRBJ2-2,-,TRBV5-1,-,TGCGCCAGCAGCCGGAACACCGGGGAGCTGTTTTTT,CASSRNTGELFF
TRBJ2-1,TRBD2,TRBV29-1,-,TGCAGCGTCCGTAAGAGGGAGGGGATCGGCAATGAGCAGTTCTTC,CSVRKREGIGNEQFF
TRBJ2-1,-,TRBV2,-,TGTGCCAGCAGACGACAGGTTCGCAATGAGCAGTTCTTC,CASRRQVRNEQFF
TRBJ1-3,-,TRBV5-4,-,TGTGCCAGCAGCTTTCCGGGAAACACCATATATTTT,CASSFPGNTIYF
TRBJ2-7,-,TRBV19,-,TGTGCCAGTAGTATACGAGACAGTTTCTACGAGCAGTACTTC,CASSIRDSFYEQYF
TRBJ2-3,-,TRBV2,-,TGTGCCAGCAGTAACTCTCGGGGTCTAGCGATAGATACGCAGTATTTT,CASSNSRGLAIDTQYF
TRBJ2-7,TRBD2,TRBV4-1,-,TGCGCCAGCAGCCAAGATATCCTAGCGGGAGTCTACGAGCAGTACTTC,CASSQDILAGVYEQYF
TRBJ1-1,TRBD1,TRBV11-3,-,TGTGCCAGCAACACGGAGGGGGCGAACACTGAAGCTTTCTTT,CASNTEGANTEAFF
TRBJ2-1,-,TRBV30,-,TGTGCCTGGAGTGTACTAGCCGATGAGCAGTTCTTC,CAWSVLADEQFF
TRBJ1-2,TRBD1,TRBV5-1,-,TGCGCCAGCAGTAGGTCGGGACAGGGGGCGGACTATGGCTACACCTTC,CASSRSGQGADYGYTF
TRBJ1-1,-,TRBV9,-,TGTGCCAGCAGCGCGGCCTTCCCGGGGGGCACTGAAGCTTTCTTT,CASSAAFPGGTEAFF
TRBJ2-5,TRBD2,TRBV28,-,TGTGCCAGCAGTTCGCTAGCGGTGTACCAAGAGACCCAGTACTTC,CASSSLAVYQETQYF
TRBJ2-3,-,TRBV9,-,TGTGCCAGCAGCGTAGGCTGGGCCCCCGATACGCAGTATTTT,CASSVGWAPDTQYF
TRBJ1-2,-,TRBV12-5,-,TGTGCTAGTGGTTTGGGGCAGGGCCCGTATGGCTACACCTTC,CASGLGQGPYGYTF
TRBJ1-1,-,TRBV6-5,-,TGTGCCAGCAGTTTCGGGTCGAACACTGAAGCTTTCTTT,CASSFGSNTEAFF
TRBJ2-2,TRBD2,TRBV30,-,TGTGCCTGGAGCGCACGCCTCTCAACTAGCGGGAGAAGCAGGGAGCTGTTTTTT,CAWSARLSTSGRSRELFF
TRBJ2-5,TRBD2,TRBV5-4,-,TGTGCCAGCAGCTTGGATCTAGCGGGAGTTGAGACCCAGTACTTC,CASSLDLAGVETQYF
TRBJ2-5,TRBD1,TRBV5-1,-,TGCGCCAGCAGCTTGCCCGGGACAGGGGTGGAGACCCAGTACTTC,CASSLPGTGVETQYF
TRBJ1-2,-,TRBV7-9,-,TGTGCCAGCGACCCCAGGCGGGGGGGTGGCTACACCTTC,CASDPRRGGGYTF
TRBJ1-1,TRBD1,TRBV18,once,TGTGCCAGCTCACCACAGGGGGCCCGTAACACTGAAGCTTTCTTT,CASSPQGARNTEAFF
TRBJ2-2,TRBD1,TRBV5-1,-,TGCGCCAGCAGCTCGGGAGCGACAGGGGGCAACACCGGGGAGCTGTTTTTT,CASSSGATGGNTGELFF
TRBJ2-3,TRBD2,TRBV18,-,TGTGCCAGCTCACCCTCAGCGGGAATAACAGATACGCAGTATTTT,CASSPSAGITDTQYF
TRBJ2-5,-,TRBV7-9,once,TGTGCCAGCAGCTTAGTAGCTCCAGGGAAAGAGACCCAGTACTTC,CASSLVAPGKETQYF